What follows are 14 T cell receptor beta chains derived from one specimen sequenced in a study of Graves' ophthalmopathy and Graves' hyperthyroidism. Amplification of TCR beta CDR3 regions used RNA transcripts. First-round RT-PCR employed HTBI primers, with a second-round multiplex PCR after it. MiXCR, run by TCRdb on the multiplex PCR reads, gives a single entry per CDR3 protein. Among 200,000 to 250,000 distinct CDR3 sequences, roughly a fifth were seen once, and the ten largest hold approximately 39%. Material: peripheral blood. Receptors were obtained from a woman between 50 and 59 years old with Graves' ophthalmopathy.

The chain links TRBV20-1 to TRBJ1-2; D not resolved. The germline V gene has CDR1 DFQATT and CDR2 SNEGSKA (reference sequence). The ends were cut back, 4 bases at V and 4 bases at J, with 13 bases in the middle. The CDR3 spans 13 residues. CDR3 nucleotide sequence: TGCAGTGCTACGTACATAAGTAGCTATGGCTACACCTTC. Translating it yields CSATYISSYGYTF.

The rearrangement joins TRBV6-1 to TRBJ1-6, with TRBD1 matching over 9 bases. The CDR3 runs to 15 residues. Looked up from germline, CDR1 is MNHNS and CDR2 is SASEGT. J gave up 7 bases and V 3 bases, and 4 bases lay outside the gene matches. The CDR3 here is CASSESGTGNSPLHF. CDR3 DNA sequence: TGTGCCAGCAGTGAGTCCGGGACAGGGAATTCACCCCTCCACTTT.

This clonotype has a handful of counts. The chain carries TRBV5-6 and TRBJ1-1; D is undetermined. The length of the CDR3 is 14 residues. V lost 0 bases and J lost 1, with 7 bases in between. The germline V gene encodes CDR1 SGHDT and CDR2 YYEEEE. CDR3 sequence: CASSLVGSNTEAFF. CDR3 in DNA: TGTGCCAGCAGCTTGGTCGGCTCGAACACTGAAGCTTTCTTT.

This clonotype was picked up many times. The chain is built from TRBV6-1 and TRBJ2-7, with TRBD1 as a possible D gene (6 bases). The V end was cut by 7 bases, the J end by 4 bases, with 17 bases between. Germline CDR1 reads MNHNS; CDR2 reads SASEGT. There are 14 residues in the CDR3. The CDR3 sequence is CASKTSGTLYEQYF. In DNA, the CDR3 is TGTGCCAGCAAGACCTCCGGGACACTATACGAGCAGTACTTC.

This clonotype was recorded many times. The chain recombines TRBV20-1 with TRBJ2-5, with 7 bases fitting TRBD2. Trimming cost V 6 bases and J 7 bases; bases outside gene matches: 14. CDR3 length: 14 residues. Germline V CDR1 and CDR2: DFQATT, SNEGSKA (reference sequence). The CDR3 here is CSATQALGGGTQYF. The CDR3 bases are TGCAGTGCCACACAGGCTCTAGGCGGGGGGACCCAGTACTTC.

This clonotype was seen more than once but under ten times. V and J are TRBV5-1 and TRBJ1-1; D unresolved. CDR1 SGHRS and CDR2 YFSETQ come from the germline V gene. The V end was cut by 1 base, the J end by 1 base, with 8 bases between. The CDR3 spans 14 residues. CDR3 in DNA: TGCGCCAGCAGCTTGACTTCTCCGAACACTGAAGCTTTCTTT. This gives the protein CASSLTSPNTEAFF. Together with reference TRBV5-1 and TRBJ1-1, the CDR3 gives the full variable domain: KAGVTQTPRYLIKTRGQQVTLSCSPISGHRSVSWYQQTPGQGLQFLFEYFSETQRNKGNFPGRFSGRQFSNSRSEMNVSTLELGDSALYLCASSLTSPNTEAFFGQGTRLTVV.

At least ten counts were recorded for this clonotype. J is TRBJ2-7 and V is TRBV20-1; D unclear. The CDR3 has 13 amino acids. Deletions cut 1 base from V and 3 bases from J, with 10 bases between. Germline V lookup: CDR1 DFQATT, CDR2 SNEGSKA (reference sequence). The CDR3 is CSARGGRDYEQYF. The CDR3 nucleotides are TGCAGTGCTAGAGGTGGACGCGACTACGAGCAGTACTTC.

This clonotype was detected ten times or more. The genes are TRBV4-2 and TRBJ1-2; D is ambiguous. The CDR3 extends over 15 amino acids. The V end was cut by 0 bases, the J end by 6 bases, with 14 bases between. Germline V lookup: CDR1 LGHNA, CDR2 YNFKEQ. CDR3 protein: CASSQEGVPADGYTF. The CDR3, as DNA: TGTGCCAGCAGCCAAGAAGGCGTGCCGGCGGATGGCTACACCTTC.

The J gene is TRBJ1-1, the V gene TRBV6-5; D remains ambiguous. The germline V gene encodes CDR1 MNHEY and CDR2 SVGAGI. The ends were cut back, 2 bases at V and 5 bases at J, with 12 bases in the middle. The CDR3 has 14 residues. In DNA form, the CDR3 reads TGTGCCAGCAGTTACGCGGTCGTCACGACTGAAGCTTTCTTT. Residues: CASSYAVVTTEAFF.

This clonotype was found many times. This chain links TRBV29-1 with TRBJ1-1; D is uncertain. The length of the CDR3 is 13 residues. V lost 3 bases and J lost 3, with 11 bases in between. Looked up from germline, CDR1 is SQVTM and CDR2 is ANQGSEA. Here the CDR3 DNA reads TGCAGCGTTGAGTTCAGAATGGACACTGAAGCTTTCTTT. This sequence encodes CSVEFRMDTEAFF.

The chain is built from TRBV6-1 and TRBJ2-5; D remains ambiguous. The CDR3 runs 15 residues. With 7 bases removed from V and 1 base from J, the gap between germline ends came to 16 bases. Germline CDR1 is MNHNS and CDR2 is SASEGT. The CDR3: CASTPLWGIQETQYF. CDR3 coding DNA: TGTGCCAGCACCCCTCTCTGGGGTATCCAAGAGACCCAGTACTTC.

This clonotype showed up many times. The chain is built from TRBV20-1 and TRBJ1-5; 8 bases agree with TRBD1. V trimming: 5 bases; J trimming: 4 bases; junction bases outside the gene matches: 4. Per germline, CDR1 DFQATT and CDR2 SNEGSKA (reference sequence). CDR3 length: 13 residues. The CDR3 protein is CSAWTGRNQPQHF. The DNA for the CDR3 is TGCAGTGCTTGGACAGGGAGGAATCAGCCCCAGCATTTT.

The chain is built from TRBV5-1 and TRBJ1-1; no clear D gene. Deletions cut 6 bases from V and 0 bases from J, with 9 bases between. Per germline, CDR1 SGHRS and CDR2 YFSETQ. CDR3 size: 13 residues. The CDR3 nucleotides are TGCGCCAGCAAAACCACTATGAACACTGAAGCTTTCTTT. Protein product: CASKTTMNTEAFF.

In its sample, this clonotype was seen many times. The V gene is TRBV29-1, the J gene TRBJ2-5, with 13 nucleotides matching TRBD2. Unmatched junction bases numbered 9, after V lost 6 bases and J lost 5 bases. This CDR3 is built from 15 residues. CDR1 is SQVTM and CDR2 is ANQGSEA in the germline V gene. This CDR3 reads CSVGLAGARGETQYF. CDR3 nucleotides: TGCAGCGTCGGACTAGCGGGAGCGAGAGGCGAGACCCAGTACTTC.